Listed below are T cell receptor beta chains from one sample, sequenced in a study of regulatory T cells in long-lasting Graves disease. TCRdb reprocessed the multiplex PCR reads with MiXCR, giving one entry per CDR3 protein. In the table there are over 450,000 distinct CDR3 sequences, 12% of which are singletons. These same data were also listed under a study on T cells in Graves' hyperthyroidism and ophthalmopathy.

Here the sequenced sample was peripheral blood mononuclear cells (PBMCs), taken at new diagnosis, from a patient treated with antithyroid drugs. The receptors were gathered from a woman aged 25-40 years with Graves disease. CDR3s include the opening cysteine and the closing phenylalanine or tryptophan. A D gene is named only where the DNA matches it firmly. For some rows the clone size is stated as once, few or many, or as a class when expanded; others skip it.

TGCAGTGCTAGCAGGACGGTGAGCGAAGCTTTCTTT,CSASRTVSEAFF,TRBJ1-1,.,TRBV20-1,.
TGTGCCAGCAGGTCGCAGATGGCGGGAGTTTTAAGCGAGCAGTACTTC,CASRSQMAGVLSEQYF,TRBJ2-7,.,TRBV7-8,TRBD2
TGTGCCAGCAAGACGTCGCGCATTGGCTCAGATACGCAGTATTTT,CASKTSRIGSDTQYF,TRBJ2-3,.,TRBV6-2/TRBV6-3,.
TGTGCCAGCCGGCGGGAAGGTCGGAACGAGCAGTACTTC,CASRREGRNEQYF,TRBJ2-7,few,TRBV19,.
TGTGCCAGCACCCACGGCACACGACAGTTCTTC,CASTHGTRQFF,TRBJ2-1,many,TRBV6-1,.
TGTGCCAGCAGCTCCCAGCGGGAGAGGTACGAGCAGTACTTC,CASSSQRERYEQYF,TRBJ2-7,few,TRBV7-2,TRBD2
TGTGCCAGTAAGCCAGGGGGATATGGCTACACCTTC,CASKPGGYGYTF,TRBJ1-2,few,TRBV19,TRBD1
TGCGCCAGCAGCCAAGAGGGGGGCGTGAATGAAAAACTGTTTTTT,CASSQEGGVNEKLFF,TRBJ1-4,many,TRBV4-3,.
TGTGCCAGTAGTATTGGGCCGGGCTCCTACGAGCAGTACTTC,CASSIGPGSYEQYF,TRBJ2-7,.,TRBV19,.
TGTGCCAGCAGTGAACGGGGCTACGAGCAGTACTTC,CASSERGYEQYF,TRBJ2-7,many,TRBV2,.
TGTGCCAGCAGCTTAGCGGCGGGGGGTGGCTACGAGCAGTACTTC,CASSLAAGGGYEQYF,TRBJ2-7,many,TRBV7-9,TRBD2
TGTGCCAGCAGCCAAGGCTGGCAGGGGGAGACCCAGTACTTC,CASSQGWQGETQYF,TRBJ2-5,few,TRBV3-1,.